A single T cell receptor beta chain is shown here with its context. The participants were between roughly 18 and 100 years old and came from some 23 US areas. What the recovered Cohort 3 donors had was two negative PCRs, clearance, or symptom resolution. Per the study methods: Using reference gene primer amplification, nucleated cell counts were estimated. The method was immunoSEQ multiplex PCR; TCRdb's version includes in-frame clones alone and lacks a portion of them. The DNA gave D and trimming, while V, J and clone size come from that table. Seen here are about 460,000 clones, about 88% observed once, and the top ten hold 6.5% to 9.5%. This record belongs to a study of blood T cell repertoires in COVID-19. Overall study: The cDNA or gDNA used as material had been derived from T cells, B-cell-depleted T cells, or PBMCs.

The CDR3 runs to 14 residues. In germline, CDR1 is ENHRY, CDR2 SYGVKD. The J segment lost 5 bases and the V segment lost 9 bases, leaving 8 bases of the junction unmatched. Material: PBMCs or T cells enriched from blood (not recorded which). This TCR was recovered from a woman aged 55-69 years who had recovered from COVID-19. The V and J genes are TRBV10-3 and TRBJ1-3; TRBD1 matches 9 bases. CDR3 residues: CAITNTGGRNTIYF. CDR3 DNA sequence: TGTGCCATTACTAACACAGGGGGCCGAAACACCATATATTTT.